This T cell receptor (beta chain) emerged from a study of T cell responses to AZD1222 COVID-19 vaccine. Overall study results and limits: Reportedly, close to half of spike-specific TCRs are directed against unmutated variant regions. No repertoire was sampled before or during the peak T cell response, only after it. A mostly white British donor set with more females was recruited, and clonal diversity was possibly underestimated. Recipients of AZD1222 seropositive at baseline numbered only 6 or 7.

The germline V and J ends were trimmed by 2 bases and 1 base, with 11 bases remaining between them. This CDR3 contains 15 residues. Germline CDR1 is SEHNR and CDR2 is FQNEAQ (reference sequence). As to this clone: The antigen remains unidentified.

The assay was immunoSEQ multiplex PCR, and TCRdb's table has in-frame clones only and misses some. The sample includes about 160,000 clones, about 90% of them seen just once. V is TRBV7-9 and J is TRBJ1-1; D not resolved. The receptor was isolated from an adult who received the AZD1222 COVID-19 vaccine. The source was peripheral blood, collected 28 days after the second AZD1222 dose. This CDR3 is CASSLPFTPNTEAFF. CDR3 nucleotide sequence: TGTGCCAGCAGCTTACCCTTTACCCCGAACACTGAAGCTTTCTTT. Using reference TRBV7-9 and TRBJ1-1 for the parts outside the CDR3, the full variable domain is DTGVSQNPRHKITKRGQNVTFRCDPISEHNRLYWYRQTLGQGPEFLTYFQNEAQLEKSRLLSDRFSAERPKGSFSTLEIQRTEQGDSAMYLCASSLPFTPNTEAFFGQGTRLTVV.